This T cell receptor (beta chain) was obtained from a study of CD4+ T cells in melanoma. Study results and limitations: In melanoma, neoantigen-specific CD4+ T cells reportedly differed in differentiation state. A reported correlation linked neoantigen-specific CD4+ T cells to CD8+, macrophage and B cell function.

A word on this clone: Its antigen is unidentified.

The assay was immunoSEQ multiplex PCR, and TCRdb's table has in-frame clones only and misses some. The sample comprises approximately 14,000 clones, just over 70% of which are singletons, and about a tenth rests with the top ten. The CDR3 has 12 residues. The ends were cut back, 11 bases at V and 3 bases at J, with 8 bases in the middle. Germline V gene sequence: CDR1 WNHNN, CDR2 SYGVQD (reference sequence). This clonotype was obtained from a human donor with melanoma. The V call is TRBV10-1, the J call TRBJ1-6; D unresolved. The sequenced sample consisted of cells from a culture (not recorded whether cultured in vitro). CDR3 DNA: TGCGCCGGGTGGGACTATAATTCACCCCTCCACTTT. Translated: CAGWDYNSPLHF.